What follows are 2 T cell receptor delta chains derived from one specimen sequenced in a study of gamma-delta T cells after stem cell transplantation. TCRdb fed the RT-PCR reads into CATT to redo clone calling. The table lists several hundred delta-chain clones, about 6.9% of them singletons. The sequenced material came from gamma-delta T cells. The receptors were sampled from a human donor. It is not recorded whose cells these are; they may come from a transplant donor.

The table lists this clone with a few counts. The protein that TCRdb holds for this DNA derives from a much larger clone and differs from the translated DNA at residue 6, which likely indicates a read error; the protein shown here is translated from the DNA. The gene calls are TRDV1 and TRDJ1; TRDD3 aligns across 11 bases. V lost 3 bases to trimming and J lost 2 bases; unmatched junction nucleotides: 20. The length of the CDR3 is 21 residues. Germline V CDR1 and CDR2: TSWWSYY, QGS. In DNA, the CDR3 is TGTGCTCTTGGGGATCTCCTTCCCACGGGGTACTGGGGGATAGGTACCGATAAACTCATCTTT. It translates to CALGDLLPTGYWGIGTDKLIF.

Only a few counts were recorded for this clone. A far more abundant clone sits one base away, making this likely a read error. The CDR3 region is CALGGPRSFAYWGPHDKLIF. Written as DNA, the CDR3 is TGTGCTCTTGGGGGTCCGCGTTCCTTCGCCTACTGGGGGCCCCACGATAAACTCATCTTT. The chain has TRDV1 and TRDJ1; 8 bases are shared with TRDD3. Trimming took 4 bases from V and 4 from J; bases not matched to a gene: 23. The germline V gene encodes CDR1 TSWWSYY and CDR2 QGS. The CDR3 totals 20 residues.